The sequence of this TCR beta chain was determined in a study of post-analysis software for immune sequencing data. Study in general: Relapsing-remitting, secondary progressive and progressive-relapsing forms made up the multiple sclerosis disease courses.

The CDR3 contains 15 residues. Trimming stripped 2 bases from V and 0 bases from J, with 10 bases between. Germline V CDR1 and CDR2: LGHDT, YNNKEL (reference sequence). Presence of unique molecular identifiers characterized the TCR beta cDNA libraries. A single record per CDR3 protein comes from TCRdb applying MiXCR to the PCR reads. The table shows about 540,000 distinct CDR3 sequences, with around a third occurring only once. About this clonotype: No antigen is known for it. A read error is possible here, since a much larger clone lies one base away.

The study's findings and limits: Comparison with controls showed significantly lower normalized Chao1 diversity in multiple sclerosis patients. Samples from a shared batch, those prepared together, strongly co-clustered by F measure. A handful of TRBV segments were more frequent in patients than controls; TRBV5-6, TRBV5-1 and TRBV20-1 belonged to this group.

The chain uses TRBV3-1 and TRBJ1-2; perhaps TRBD1 as D (6 bases). This TCR derives from a girl aged 2-17 years with multiple sclerosis. The sequencing sample was made of blood. For the CDR3, the DNA is TGTGCCAGCAGCCAACATAGGGGGTCTAACTATGGCTACACCTTC. Its translation: CASSQHRGSNYGYTF.